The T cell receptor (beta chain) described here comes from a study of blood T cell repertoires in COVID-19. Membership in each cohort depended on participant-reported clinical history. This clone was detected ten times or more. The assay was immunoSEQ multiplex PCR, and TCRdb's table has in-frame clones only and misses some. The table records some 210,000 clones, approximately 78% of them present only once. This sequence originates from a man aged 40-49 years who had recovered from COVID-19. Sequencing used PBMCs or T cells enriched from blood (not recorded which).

The CDR3 reads CASSRGGPYNEQFF. DNA of the CDR3: TGTGCCAGCAGTCGGGGGGGTCCCTACAATGAGCAGTTCTTC. The chain is built from TRBV6-4 and TRBJ2-1; 8 bases are a match to TRBD2. V gave up 5 bases and J gave up 2 bases; unmatched junction bases: 2. CDR1 is MRHNA, CDR2 SNTAGT, per germline. The CDR3 has 14 residues.